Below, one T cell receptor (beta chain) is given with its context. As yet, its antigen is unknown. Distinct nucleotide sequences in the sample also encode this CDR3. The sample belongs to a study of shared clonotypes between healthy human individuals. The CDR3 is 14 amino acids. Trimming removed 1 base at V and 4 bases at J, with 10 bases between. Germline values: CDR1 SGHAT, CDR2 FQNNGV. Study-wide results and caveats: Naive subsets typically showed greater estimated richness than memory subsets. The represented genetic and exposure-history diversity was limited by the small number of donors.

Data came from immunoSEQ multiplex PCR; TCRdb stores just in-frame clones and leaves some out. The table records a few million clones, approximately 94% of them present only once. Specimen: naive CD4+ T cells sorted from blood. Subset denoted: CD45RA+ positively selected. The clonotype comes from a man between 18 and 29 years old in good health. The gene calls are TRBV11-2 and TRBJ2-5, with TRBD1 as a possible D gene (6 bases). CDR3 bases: TGTGCCAGCAGCTTAGGGCAGGGGCGAGAGACCCAGTACTTC. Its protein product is CASSLGQGRETQYF.